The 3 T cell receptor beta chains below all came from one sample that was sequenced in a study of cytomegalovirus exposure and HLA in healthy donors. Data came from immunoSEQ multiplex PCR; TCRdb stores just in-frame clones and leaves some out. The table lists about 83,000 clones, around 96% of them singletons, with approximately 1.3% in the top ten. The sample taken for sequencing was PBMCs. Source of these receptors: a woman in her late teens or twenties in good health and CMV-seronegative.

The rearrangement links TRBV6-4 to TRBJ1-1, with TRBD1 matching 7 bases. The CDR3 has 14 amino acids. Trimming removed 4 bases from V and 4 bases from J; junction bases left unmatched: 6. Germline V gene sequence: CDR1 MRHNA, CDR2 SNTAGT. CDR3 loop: CASSAEGAVTEAFF. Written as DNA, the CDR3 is TGTGCCAGCAGTGCGGAGGGGGCGGTCACTGAAGCTTTCTTT.

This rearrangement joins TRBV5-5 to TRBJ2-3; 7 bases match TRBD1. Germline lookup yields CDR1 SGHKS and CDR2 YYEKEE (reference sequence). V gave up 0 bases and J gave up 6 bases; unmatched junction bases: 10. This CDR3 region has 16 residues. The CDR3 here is CASSLAETGFSDTQYF. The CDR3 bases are TGTGCCAGCAGCTTGGCCGAGACAGGGTTCTCCGATACGCAGTATTTT.

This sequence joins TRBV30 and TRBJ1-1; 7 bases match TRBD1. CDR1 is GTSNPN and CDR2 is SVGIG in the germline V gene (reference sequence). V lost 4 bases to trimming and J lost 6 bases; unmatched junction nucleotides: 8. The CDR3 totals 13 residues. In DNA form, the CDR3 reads TGTGCCTGGAATCCCAGGGGGGCCGCTGAAGCTTTCTTT. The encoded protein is CAWNPRGAAEAFF.